Included here is one TCR beta chain sequence, with context. The sample originates from a study of T cell responses to AZD1222 COVID-19 vaccine. The CDR3 runs to 15 residues. V was pared by 0 bases and J by 4 bases, with 4 bases of the junction left unmatched. CDR1 and CDR2 from the germline V gene are SGHRS and YFSETQ. Measured with immunoSEQ multiplex PCR; TCRdb has only the in-frame clones, and not every one. The table has some 170,000 clones, roughly 88% seen once. This clonotype originated in an adult who received the AZD1222 COVID-19 vaccine. The chain uses TRBV5-1 and TRBJ1-5; 7 nucleotides line up with TRBD1. The input for sequencing was peripheral blood, taken 28 days after the second AZD1222 dose. The CDR3 sequence: CASSLEGAVNQPQHF. The CDR3, as DNA: TGCGCCAGCAGCTTGGAGGGGGCGGTTAATCAGCCCCAGCATTTT.